This TCR beta chain originates from a study of T cells after yellow fever vaccination. Using its own MiXCR run on the 5' RACE reads, TCRdb lists one record per CDR3 protein. The sample records hundreds of thousands of distinct CDR3 sequences, 7.5% to 9.5% being singletons. This clonotype occurred a few times. Its cognate antigen is unknown. The CDR3 extends over 16 amino acids. Trimming removed 5 bases from V and 0 bases from J, with 17 bases in between. Germline-derived CDR1 and CDR2 are MDHEN and SYDVKM. General study points: By day 5 rather than day 15, the secondary response had peaked, though it was weaker. Researchers cautioned that FACS-sorted repertoires could harbor abundant clonotypes contaminating from the bulk population.

The TCR originated in a man younger than 35 who received the YFV17D yellow fever vaccine. This chain joins TRBV28 and TRBJ2-7; either TRBD1 or TRBD2 may supply D (5 bases each). The input for sequencing was CD4+ T cells sorted from PBMCs, taken 5 days after the yellow fever booster vaccination. Here the CDR3 reads CASSPPPGTSSYEQYV. The DNA for the CDR3 is TGTGCCAGCAGTCCCCCCCCGGGGACGAGCTCCTACGAGCAGTACGTC.